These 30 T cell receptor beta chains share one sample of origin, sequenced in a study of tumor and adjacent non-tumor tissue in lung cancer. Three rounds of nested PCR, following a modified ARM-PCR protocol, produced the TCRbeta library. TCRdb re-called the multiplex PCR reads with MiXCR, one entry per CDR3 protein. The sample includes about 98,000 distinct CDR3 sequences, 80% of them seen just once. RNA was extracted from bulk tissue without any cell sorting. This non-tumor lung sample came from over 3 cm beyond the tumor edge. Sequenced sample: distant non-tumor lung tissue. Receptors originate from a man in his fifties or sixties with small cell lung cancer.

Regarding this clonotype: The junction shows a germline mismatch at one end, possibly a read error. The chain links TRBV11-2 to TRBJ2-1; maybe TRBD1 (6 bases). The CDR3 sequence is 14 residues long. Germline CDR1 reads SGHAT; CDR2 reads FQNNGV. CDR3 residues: CATSLQGSYNEQFF. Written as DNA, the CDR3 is TGTGCCACCAGTTTACAGGGTTCCTACAATGAGCAGTTTTTC.

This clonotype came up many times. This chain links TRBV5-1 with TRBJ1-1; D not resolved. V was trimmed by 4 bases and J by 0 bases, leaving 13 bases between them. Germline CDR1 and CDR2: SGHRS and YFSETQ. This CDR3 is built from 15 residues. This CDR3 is CASSPEEALNTEAFF. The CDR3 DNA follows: TGCGCCAGCAGCCCCGAGGAGGCTTTGAACACTGAAGCTTTCTTT.

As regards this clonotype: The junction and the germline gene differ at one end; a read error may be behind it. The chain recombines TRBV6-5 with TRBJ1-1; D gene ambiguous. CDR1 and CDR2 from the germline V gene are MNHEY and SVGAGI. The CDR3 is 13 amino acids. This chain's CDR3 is CASEIESGRVAIF. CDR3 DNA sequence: TGTGCCAGCGAAATAGAGTCGGGGAGGGTTGCTATCTTT.

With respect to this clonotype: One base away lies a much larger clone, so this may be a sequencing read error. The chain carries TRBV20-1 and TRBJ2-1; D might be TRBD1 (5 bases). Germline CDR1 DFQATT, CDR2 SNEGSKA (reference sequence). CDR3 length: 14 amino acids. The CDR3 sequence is CSAIRTPRYNERFF. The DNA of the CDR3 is TGCAGTGCTATCCGGACACCCCGTTACAATGAGCGGTTCTTC.

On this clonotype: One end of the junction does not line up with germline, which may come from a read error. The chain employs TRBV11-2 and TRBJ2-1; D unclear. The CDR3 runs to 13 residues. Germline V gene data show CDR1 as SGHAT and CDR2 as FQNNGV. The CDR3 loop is CASSLGCNNERFF. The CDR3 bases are TGTGCCAGCAGCTTAGGGTGCAACAATGAGCGGTTCTTC.

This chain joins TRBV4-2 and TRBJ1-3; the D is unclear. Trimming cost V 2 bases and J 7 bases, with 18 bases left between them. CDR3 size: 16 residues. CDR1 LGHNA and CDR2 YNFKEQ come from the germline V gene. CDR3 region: CASSQPKGSSGNTIYF. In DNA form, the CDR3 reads TGTGCCAGCAGCCAACCCAAGGGATCGTCCGGGAACACCATATATTTT.

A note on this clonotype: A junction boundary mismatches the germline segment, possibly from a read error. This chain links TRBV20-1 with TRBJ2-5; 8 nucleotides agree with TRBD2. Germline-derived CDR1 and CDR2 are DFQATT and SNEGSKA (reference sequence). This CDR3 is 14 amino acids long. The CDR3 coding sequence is TGCAGTGCTAGGAGAACGGGAGGGGTCGAGAACCAGTACTTC. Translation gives CSARRTGGVENQYF.

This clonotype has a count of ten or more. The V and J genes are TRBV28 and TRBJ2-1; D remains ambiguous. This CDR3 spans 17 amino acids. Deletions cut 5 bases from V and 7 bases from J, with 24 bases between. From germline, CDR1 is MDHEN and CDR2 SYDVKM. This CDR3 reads CASSPAGPPLFRNEQFF. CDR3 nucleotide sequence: TGTGCCAGCAGTCCGGCAGGTCCCCCCCTATTTAGGAATGAGCAGTTCTTC.

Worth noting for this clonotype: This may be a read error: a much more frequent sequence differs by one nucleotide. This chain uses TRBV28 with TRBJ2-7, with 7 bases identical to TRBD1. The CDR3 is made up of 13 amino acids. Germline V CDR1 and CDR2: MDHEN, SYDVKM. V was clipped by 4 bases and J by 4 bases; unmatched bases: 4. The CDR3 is CASSSGQKYEQYF. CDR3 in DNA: TGTGCCAGCAGTTCGGGACAGAAGTACGAGCAGTACTTC.

CDR3 coding DNA: TGTGTCAGGAGTCAGGCGGAGACCCAGTACTTC. Its protein product is CVRSQAETQYF. The chain joins TRBV11-2 to TRBJ2-5; D unresolved. CDR1 is SGHAT and CDR2 is FQNNGV in the germline V gene. The CDR3 is 11 amino acids. Variable domain in full (rest from reference TRBV11-2 and TRBJ2-5): EAGVAQSPRYKIIEKRQSVAFWCNPISGHATLYWYQQILGQGPKLLIQFQNNGVVDDSQLPKDRFSAERLKGVDSTLKIQPAKLEDSAVYLCVRSQAETQYFGPGTRLLVL.

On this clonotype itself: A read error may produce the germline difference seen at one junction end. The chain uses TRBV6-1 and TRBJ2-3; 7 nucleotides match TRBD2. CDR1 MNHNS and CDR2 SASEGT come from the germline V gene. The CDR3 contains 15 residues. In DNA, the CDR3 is TGTGCCAGCACCGCACCTAGCGGAGGAACAGATACGCAGTACTTT. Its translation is CASTAPSGGTDTQYF.

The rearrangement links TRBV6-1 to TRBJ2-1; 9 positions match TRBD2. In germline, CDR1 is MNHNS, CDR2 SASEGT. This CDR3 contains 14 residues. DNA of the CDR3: TGTGTCAGGATCTTTAGCGGGAGTGGGAATGAGCAGTTCTTC. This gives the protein CVRIFSGSGNEQFF.

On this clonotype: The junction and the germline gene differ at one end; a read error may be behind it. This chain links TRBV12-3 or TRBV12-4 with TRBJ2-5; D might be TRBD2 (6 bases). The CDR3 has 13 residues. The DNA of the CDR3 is TGTGCCAGCAGTGGTAGCGGCCACGAGACCCAGCACTTC. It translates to CASSGSGHETQHF.

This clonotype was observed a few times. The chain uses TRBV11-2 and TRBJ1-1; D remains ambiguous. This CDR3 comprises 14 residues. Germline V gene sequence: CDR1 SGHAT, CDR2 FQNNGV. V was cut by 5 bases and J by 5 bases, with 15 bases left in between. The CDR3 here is CASSGDRRPTEAFF. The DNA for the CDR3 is TGTGCCAGCAGCGGGGATAGGAGGCCAACTGAAGCTTTCTTT.

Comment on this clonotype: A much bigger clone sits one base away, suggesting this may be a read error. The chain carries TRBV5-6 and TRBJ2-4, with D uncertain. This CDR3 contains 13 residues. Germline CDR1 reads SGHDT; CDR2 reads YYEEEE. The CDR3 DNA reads TGTGCCAACAGCTTAATAGCCAAAAACATTCAGTACTTC. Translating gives CANSLIAKNIQYF.

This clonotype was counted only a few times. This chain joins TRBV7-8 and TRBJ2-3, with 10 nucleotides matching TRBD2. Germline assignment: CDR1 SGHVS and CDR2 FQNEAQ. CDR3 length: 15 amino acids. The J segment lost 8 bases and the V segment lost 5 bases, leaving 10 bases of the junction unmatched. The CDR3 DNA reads TGTGCCAGCAGCCAAGCTAGCGGGGGTGGCGGTACGCAGTATTTT. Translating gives CASSQASGGGGTQYF.

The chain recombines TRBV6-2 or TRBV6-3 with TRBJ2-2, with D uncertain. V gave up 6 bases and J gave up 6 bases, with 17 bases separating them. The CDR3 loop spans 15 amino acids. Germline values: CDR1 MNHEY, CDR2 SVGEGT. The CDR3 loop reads CASSPSWNLAGELFF. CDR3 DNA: TGTGCCAGCAGCCCGAGCTGGAATCTCGCCGGGGAGCTGTTTTTT.

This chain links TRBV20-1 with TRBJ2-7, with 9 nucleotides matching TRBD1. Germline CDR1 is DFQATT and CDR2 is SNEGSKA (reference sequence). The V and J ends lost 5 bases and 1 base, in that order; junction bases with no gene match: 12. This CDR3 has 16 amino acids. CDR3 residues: CSAVNLRDRASYEQYF. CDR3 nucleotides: TGCAGTGCTGTCAACCTCCGGGACAGGGCATCCTACGAGCAGTACTTC.

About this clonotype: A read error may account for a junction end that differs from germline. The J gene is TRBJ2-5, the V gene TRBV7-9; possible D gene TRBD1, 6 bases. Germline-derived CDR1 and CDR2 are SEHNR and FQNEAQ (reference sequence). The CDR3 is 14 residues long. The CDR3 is CASTYSTGFETQYF. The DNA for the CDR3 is TGTGCCAGCACCTACTCCACAGGGTTCGAGACCCAATATTTC.

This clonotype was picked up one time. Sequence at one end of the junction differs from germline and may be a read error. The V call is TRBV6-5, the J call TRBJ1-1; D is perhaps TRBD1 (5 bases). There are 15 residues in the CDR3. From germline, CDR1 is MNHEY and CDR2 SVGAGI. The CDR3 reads CVSRTPGRMNTGAFF. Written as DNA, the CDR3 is TGTGTCAGCAGGACCCCGGGACGGATGAACACTGGAGCTTTCTTT.

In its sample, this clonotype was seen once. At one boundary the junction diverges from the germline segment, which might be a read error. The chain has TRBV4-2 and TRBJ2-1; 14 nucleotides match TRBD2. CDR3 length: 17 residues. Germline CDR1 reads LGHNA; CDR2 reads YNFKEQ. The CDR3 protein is CASSPRSLTSGRGDQFF. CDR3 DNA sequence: TGTGCCAGTAGCCCTCGGAGCCTGACTAGCGGGAGGGGTGATCAGTTCTTC.

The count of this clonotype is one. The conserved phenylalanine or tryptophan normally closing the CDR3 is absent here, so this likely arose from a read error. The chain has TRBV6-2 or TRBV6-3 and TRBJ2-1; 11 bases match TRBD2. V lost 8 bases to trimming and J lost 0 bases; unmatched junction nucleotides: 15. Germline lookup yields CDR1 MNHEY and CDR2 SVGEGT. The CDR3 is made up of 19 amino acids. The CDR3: CASLMTSGMSKDSYNEQFY. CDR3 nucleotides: TGTGCCAGCCTTATGACTAGCGGGATGTCTAAGGACTCCTACAATGAGCAGTTCTAC.

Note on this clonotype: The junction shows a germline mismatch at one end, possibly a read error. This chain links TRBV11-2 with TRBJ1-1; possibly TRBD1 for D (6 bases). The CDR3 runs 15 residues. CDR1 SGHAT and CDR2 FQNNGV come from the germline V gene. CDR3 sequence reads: CASSLESGANTETLF. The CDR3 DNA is TGTGCCAGCAGCTTAGAATCGGGGGCGAACACTGAAACTCTCTTT.

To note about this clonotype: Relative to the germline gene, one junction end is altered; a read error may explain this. CDR3 bases: TGCGCCAACAGCCCCGAGGAGGCTTTGAACATTGAAGCTTTCTTT. This encodes CANSPEEALNIEAFF. The chain links TRBV5-1 to TRBJ1-1; D call uncertain. Germline CDR1 is SGHRS and CDR2 is YFSETQ. This CDR3 is 15 amino acids long.

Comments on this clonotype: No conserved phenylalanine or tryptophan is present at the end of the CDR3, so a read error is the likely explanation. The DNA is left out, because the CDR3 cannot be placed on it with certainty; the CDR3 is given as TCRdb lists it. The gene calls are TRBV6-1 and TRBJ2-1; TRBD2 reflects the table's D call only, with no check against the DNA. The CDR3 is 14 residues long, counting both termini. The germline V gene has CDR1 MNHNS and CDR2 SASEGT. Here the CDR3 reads CARWSGRAVNEEFL.

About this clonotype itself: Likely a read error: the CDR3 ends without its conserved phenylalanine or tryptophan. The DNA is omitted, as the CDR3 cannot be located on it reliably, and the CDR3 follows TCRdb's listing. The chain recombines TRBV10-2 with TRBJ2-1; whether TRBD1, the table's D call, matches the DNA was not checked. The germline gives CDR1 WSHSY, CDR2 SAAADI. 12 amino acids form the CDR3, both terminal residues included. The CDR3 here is CASSETGAERFL.

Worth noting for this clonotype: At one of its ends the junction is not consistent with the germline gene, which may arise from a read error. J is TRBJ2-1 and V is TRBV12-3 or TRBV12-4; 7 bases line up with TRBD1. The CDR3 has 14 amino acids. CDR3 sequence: CVSCLNLQGNEQFF. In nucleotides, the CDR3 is TGTGTCAGCTGCCTTAATCTACAGGGGAATGAGCAGTTCTTC.

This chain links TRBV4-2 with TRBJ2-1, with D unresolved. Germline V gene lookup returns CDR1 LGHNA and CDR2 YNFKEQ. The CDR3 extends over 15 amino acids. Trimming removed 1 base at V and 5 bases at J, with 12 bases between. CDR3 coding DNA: TGTGCCAGCAGCCAAGCTGGGATGAGGCACAATGAGCAGTTCTTC. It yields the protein CASSQAGMRHNEQFF.

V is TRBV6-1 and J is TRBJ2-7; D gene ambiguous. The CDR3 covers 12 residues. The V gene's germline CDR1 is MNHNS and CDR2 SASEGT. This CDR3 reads CTSSEKVYEQYV. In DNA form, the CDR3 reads TGTACCAGCAGTGAAAAGGTGTACGAGCAATACGTC.

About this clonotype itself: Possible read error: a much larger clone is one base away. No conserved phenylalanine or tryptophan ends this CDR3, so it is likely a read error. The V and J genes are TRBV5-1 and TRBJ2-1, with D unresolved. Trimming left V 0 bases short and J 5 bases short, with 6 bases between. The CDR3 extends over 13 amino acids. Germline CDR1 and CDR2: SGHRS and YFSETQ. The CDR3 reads CASSLGSNNEQFL. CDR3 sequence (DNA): TGCGCCAGCAGCTTGGGTAGTAACAATGAGCAGTTCTTA.